This T cell receptor (beta chain) was sequenced during a study of blood T cell repertoires in COVID-19. Study background: Samples representing acute and convalescent COVID-19 were sourced from the United States, Italy and Spain.

Recruitment covered about 25 US areas and drew participants whose ages spanned roughly 18 to 89 years. Cohort placement rested on clinical history that participants reported themselves. CDR1 is LGHDT and CDR2 is YNNKEL in the germline V gene (reference sequence). CDR3 length: 15 residues. Trimming removed 3 bases at V and 2 bases at J, with 11 bases between. In the study's own analysis: Nucleated cell number was recorded as an estimate derived from reference gene primer amplification. The assay was immunoSEQ multiplex PCR, and TCRdb's table has in-frame clones only and misses some. For V, J and clone size, that table is used; D and trimming come from the DNA. The sample consists of 150,000 to 200,000 clones, approximately 90% of them appearing once.

The source material was PBMCs or T cells enriched from blood (not recorded which). V gene TRBV3-1 (or the pseudogene TRBV3-2) combines with J gene TRBJ2-1, with D possibly being TRBD2 (5 bases). The origin of this receptor is a woman between 50 and 59 years old who had recovered from COVID-19. The CDR3 DNA reads TGTGCCAGCAGCCAGGTAGCGTCCGCCTACAATGAGCAGTTCTTC. Residues: CASSQVASAYNEQFF.